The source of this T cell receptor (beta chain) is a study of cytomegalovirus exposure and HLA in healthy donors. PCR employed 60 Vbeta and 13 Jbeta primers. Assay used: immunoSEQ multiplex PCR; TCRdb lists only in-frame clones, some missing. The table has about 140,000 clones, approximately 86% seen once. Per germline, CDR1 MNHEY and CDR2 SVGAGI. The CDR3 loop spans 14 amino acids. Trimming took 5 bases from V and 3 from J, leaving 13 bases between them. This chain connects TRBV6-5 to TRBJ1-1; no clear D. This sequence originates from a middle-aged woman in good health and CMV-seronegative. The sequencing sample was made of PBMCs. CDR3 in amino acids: CASSIQLPYTEAFF. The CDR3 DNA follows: TGTGCCAGCAGTATACAGTTACCTTACACTGAAGCTTTCTTT.